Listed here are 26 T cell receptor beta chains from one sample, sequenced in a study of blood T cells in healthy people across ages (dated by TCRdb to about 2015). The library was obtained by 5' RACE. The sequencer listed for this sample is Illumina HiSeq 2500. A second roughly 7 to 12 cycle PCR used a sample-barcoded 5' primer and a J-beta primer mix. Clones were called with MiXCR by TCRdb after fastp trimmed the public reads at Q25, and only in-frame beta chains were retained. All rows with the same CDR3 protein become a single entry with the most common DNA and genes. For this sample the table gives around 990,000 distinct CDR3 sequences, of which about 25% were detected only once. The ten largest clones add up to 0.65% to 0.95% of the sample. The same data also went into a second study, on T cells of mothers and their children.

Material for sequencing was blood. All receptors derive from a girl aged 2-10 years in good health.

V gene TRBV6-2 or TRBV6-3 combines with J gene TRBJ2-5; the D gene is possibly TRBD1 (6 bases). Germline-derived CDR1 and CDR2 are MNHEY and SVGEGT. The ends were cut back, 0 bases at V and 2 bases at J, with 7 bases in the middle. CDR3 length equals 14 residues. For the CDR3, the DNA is TGTGCCAGCAGTTACTCGCAGGGGCAAGAGACCCAGTACTTC. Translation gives CASSYSQGQETQYF.

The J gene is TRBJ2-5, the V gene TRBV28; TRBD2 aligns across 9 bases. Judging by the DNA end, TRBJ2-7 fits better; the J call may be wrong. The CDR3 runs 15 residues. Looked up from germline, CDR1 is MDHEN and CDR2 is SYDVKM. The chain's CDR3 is CASSFGASGTYEQYF. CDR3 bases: TGTGCCAGCAGTTTCGGAGCTAGCGGGACCTACGAGCAGTACTTC.

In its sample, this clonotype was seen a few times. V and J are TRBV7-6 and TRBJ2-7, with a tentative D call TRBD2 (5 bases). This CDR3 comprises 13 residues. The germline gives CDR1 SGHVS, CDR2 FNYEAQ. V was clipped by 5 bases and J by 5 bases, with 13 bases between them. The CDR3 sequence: CASSRLISDEQYF. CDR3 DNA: TGTGCCAGCAGCCGACTAATCTCGGACGAGCAGTACTTC.

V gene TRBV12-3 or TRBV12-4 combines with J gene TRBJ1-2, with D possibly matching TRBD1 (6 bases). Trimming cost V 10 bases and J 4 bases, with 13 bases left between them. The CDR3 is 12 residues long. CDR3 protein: CAILGGGYGYTF. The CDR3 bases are TGTGCCATCTTAGGGGGAGGCTATGGCTACACCTTC.

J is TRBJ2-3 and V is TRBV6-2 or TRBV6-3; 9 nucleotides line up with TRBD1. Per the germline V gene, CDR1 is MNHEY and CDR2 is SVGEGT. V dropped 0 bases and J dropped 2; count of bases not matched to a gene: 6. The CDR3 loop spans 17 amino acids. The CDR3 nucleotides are TGTGCCAGCAGTTACTCATGGGACAGGGAGTCCACAGATACGCAGTATTTT. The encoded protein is CASSYSWDRESTDTQYF.

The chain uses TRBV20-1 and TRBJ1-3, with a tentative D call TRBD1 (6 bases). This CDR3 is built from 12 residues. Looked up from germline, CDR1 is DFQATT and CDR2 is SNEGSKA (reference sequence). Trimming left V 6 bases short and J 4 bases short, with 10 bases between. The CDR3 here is CSARTAGNTIYF. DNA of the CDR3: TGCAGTGCGAGGACAGCAGGAAACACCATATATTTT.

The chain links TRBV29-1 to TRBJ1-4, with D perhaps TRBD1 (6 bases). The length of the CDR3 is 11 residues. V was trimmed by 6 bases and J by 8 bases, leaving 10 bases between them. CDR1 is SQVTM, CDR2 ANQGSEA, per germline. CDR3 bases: TGCAGCGTCCCGGACAGAGAAAAACTGTTTTTT. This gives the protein CSVPDREKLFF. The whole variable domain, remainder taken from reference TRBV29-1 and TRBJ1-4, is SAVISQKPSRDICQRGTSLTIQCQVDSQVTMMFWYRQQPGQSLTLIATANQGSEATYESGFVIDKFPISRPNLTFSTLTVSNMSPEDSSIYLCSVPDREKLFFGSGTQLSVL.

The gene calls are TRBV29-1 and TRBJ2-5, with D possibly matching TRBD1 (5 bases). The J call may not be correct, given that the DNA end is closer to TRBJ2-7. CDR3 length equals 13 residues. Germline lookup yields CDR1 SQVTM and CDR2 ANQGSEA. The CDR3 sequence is CSVRRGGSYEQYF. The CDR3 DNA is TGCAGCGTACGAAGGGGCGGCTCCTACGAGCAGTACTTC.

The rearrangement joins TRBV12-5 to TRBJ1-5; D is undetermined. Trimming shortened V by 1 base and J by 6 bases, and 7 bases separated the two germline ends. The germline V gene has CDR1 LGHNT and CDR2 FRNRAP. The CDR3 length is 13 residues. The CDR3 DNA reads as TGTGCTAGTGGTTTGGCCCAAAGTCAGCCCCAGCATTTT. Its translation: CASGLAQSQPQHF.

CDR3 bases: TGTGCCAGCAGCTTTCCGGGCATCCGGGAATACGAGCAGTACTTC. Its protein is CASSFPGIREYEQYF. The J gene is TRBJ2-7, the V gene TRBV7-9; possible D gene TRBD2, 5 bases. Germline V gene data show CDR1 as SEHNR and CDR2 as FQNEAQ (reference sequence). CDR3 length: 15 amino acids. The V end lost 3 bases, the J end lost 4 bases, and 16 bases lay between the germline ends.

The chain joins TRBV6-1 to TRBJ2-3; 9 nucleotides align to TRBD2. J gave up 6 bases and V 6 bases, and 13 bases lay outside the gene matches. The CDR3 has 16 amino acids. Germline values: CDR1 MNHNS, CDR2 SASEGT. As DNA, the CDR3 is TGTGCCAGCAGAGCAAATAGCGGGAGTGGGGCTGATACGCAGTATTTT. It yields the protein CASRANSGSGADTQYF.

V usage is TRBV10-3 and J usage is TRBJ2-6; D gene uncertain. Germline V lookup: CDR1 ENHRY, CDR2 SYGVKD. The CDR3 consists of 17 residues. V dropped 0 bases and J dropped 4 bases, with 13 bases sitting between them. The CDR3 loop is CAISESSPSSGANVLTF. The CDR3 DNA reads TGTGCCATCAGTGAGTCTTCCCCTTCTTCGGGGGCCAACGTCCTGACTTTC.

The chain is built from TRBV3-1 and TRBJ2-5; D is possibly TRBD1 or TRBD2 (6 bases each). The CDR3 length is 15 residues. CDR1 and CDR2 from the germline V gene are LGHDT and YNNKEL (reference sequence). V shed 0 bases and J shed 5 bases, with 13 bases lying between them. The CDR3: CASSQEFGGGETQYF. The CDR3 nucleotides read TGTGCCAGCAGCCAAGAATTCGGAGGGGGTGAGACCCAGTACTTC.

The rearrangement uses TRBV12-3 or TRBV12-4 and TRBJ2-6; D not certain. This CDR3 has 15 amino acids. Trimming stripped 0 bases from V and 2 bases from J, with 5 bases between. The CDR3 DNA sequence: TGTGCCAGCAGTTTAGCGCTGACTGGGGCCAACGTCCTGACTTTC. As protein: CASSLALTGANVLTF.

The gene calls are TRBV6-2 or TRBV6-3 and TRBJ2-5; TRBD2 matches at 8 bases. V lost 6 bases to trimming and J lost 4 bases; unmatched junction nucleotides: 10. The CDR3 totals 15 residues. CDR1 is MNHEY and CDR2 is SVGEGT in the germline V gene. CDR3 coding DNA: TGTGCCAGCAGCCTGGGACTAGGTTTACCAGAGACCCAGTACTTC. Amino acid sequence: CASSLGLGLPETQYF.

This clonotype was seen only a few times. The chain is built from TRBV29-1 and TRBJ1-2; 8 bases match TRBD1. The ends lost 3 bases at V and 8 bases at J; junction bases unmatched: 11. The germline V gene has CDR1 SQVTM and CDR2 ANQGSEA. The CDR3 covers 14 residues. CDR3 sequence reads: CSVDVGRGLYGYTF. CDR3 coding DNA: TGCAGCGTTGATGTTGGCAGGGGGCTATACGGCTACACCTTC.

The CDR3 is CAIGSSPGEQYF. The CDR3, as DNA: TGTGCCATCGGATCGTCCCCTGGTGAGCAGTACTTC. The chain recombines TRBV10-3 with TRBJ2-7; D unclear. V dropped 8 bases and J dropped 7 bases, with 15 bases sitting between them. This CDR3 spans 12 amino acids. CDR1 is ENHRY, CDR2 SYGVKD, per germline.

CDR3 DNA: TGTGCCAGCACCCTCGGACTAACAGGCGGCAATCAGCCCCAGCATTTT. Translating it yields CASTLGLTGGNQPQHF. V gene TRBV12-3 or TRBV12-4 combines with J gene TRBJ1-5; a possible D gene is TRBD1 (5 bases). The CDR3 consists of 16 residues. V shed 7 bases and J shed 2 bases, with 18 bases lying between them.

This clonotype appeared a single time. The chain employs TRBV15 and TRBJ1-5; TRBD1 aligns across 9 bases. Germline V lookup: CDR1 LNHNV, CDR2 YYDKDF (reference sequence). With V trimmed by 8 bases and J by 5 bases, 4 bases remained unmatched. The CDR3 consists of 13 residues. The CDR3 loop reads CATAGQGHQPQHF. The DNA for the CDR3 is TGTGCCACCGCGGGACAGGGACATCAGCCCCAGCATTTT.

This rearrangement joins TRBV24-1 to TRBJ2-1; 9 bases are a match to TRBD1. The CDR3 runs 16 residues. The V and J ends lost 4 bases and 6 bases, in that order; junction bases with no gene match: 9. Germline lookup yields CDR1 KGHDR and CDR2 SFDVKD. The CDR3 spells CATSDKRDREGNEQFF. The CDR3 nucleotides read TGTGCCACCAGTGACAAAAGGGACAGGGAGGGCAATGAGCAGTTCTTC.

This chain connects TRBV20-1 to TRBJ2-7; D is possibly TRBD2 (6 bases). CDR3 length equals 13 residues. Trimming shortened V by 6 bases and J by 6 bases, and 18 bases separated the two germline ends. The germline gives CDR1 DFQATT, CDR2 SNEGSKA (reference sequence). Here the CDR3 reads CSASGGILGEQYF. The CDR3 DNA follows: TGCAGTGCAAGCGGCGGGATATTGGGCGAGCAGTACTTC.

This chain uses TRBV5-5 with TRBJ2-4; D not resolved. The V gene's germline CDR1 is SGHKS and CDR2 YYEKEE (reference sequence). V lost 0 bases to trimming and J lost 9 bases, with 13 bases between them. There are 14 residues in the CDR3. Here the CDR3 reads CASSLGRGDFIQYF. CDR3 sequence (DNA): TGTGCCAGCAGCTTGGGACGCGGTGATTTCATTCAGTACTTC.

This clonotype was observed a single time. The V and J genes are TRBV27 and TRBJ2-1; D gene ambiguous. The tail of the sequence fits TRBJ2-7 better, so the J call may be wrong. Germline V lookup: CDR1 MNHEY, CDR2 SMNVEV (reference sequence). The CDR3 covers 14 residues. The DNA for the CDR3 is TGTGCCAGCAGTTCCATCGTACAACTCTACGAGCAGTACTTC. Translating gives CASSSIVQLYEQYF.

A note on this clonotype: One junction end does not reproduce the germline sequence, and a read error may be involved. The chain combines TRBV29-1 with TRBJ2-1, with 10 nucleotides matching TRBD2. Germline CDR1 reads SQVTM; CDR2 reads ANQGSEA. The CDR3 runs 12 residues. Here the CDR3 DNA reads TGCAGCGGTGAACTAGCGGGGTATGAGCAGTTCTTC. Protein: CSGELAGYEQFF.

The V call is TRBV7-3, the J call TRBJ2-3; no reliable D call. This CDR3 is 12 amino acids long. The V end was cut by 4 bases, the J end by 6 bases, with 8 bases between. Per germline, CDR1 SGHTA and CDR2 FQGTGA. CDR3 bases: TGTGCCAGCAGCTCACCTCAGGATACGCAGTATTTT. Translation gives CASSSPQDTQYF. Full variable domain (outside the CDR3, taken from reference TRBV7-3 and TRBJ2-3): GAGVSQTPSNKVTEKGKYVELRCDPISGHTALYWYRQSLGQGPEFLIYFQGTGAADDSGLPNDRFFAVRPEGSVSTLKIQRTERGDSAVYLCASSSPQDTQYFGPGTRLTVL.

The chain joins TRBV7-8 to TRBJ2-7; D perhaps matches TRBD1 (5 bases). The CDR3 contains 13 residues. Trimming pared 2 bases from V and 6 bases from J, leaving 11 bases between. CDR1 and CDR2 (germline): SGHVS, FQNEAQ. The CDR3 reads CASSLQGSSEQYF. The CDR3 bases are TGTGCCAGCAGCTTACAGGGCTCGAGCGAGCAGTACTTC.